The 5 T cell receptor beta chains presented below share a single source sample, sequenced in a study of T cells in Graves' hyperthyroidism and ophthalmopathy. Amplified regions were TCR beta CDR3 sequences from RNA transcripts. Researchers ran a first-round RT-PCR on the TCR CDR3 using the HTBI primer set. TCRdb ran MiXCR on the multiplex PCR reads and lists one entry per CDR3 protein. The sample consists of around 420,000 distinct CDR3 sequences, 15% to 19% of them appearing once. Material: blood. These receptors all come from a woman under 30 with Graves' hyperthyroidism.

In nucleotides, the CDR3 is TGTGCCAGCAGTGTGGACAGGGTCGATCAGCCCCAGCATTTT. Translating it yields CASSVDRVDQPQHF. The chain joins TRBV6-1 to TRBJ1-5; 8 positions agree with TRBD1. V lost 4 bases and J lost 5; bases outside the gene matches: 4. This CDR3 has 14 amino acids. Germline loops: CDR1 MNHNS, CDR2 SASEGT.

The count of this clonotype is one. The DNA for the CDR3 is TGCGCCAGCAGCCAAGCCTCTAGCGGGGCCCAGTCAGGGCAGTTCTTC. Residues: CASSQASSGAQSGQFF. This sequence joins TRBV4-1 and TRBJ2-1, with 9 bases aligning to TRBD2. Trimming removed 1 base from V and 12 bases from J; junction bases left unmatched: 13. Looked up from germline, CDR1 is MGHRA and CDR2 is YSYEKL. This CDR3 has 16 residues.

In this sample, this clonotype turned up a few times. The chain is built from TRBV7-6 and TRBJ2-7; D is possibly TRBD1 or TRBD2 (5 bases each). V lost 5 bases, J lost 7 bases, and 15 bases lay in between. The germline V gene has CDR1 SGHVS and CDR2 FNYEAQ. There are 13 residues in the CDR3. The CDR3 DNA reads as TGTGCCAGCAGCCCAGGGACCCTAGTAGAGCAGTACTTC. This sequence encodes CASSPGTLVEQYF.

The chain uses TRBV9 and TRBJ2-1, with D maybe TRBD2 (7 bases). V lost 0 bases to trimming and J lost 6 bases, with 13 bases between them. Germline assignment: CDR1 SGDLS and CDR2 YYNGEE. CDR3 size: 15 residues. As DNA, the CDR3 is TGTGCCAGCAGCGTAGTAGGGGGGGCCAGCAATGAGCAGTTCTTC. Amino acids: CASSVVGGASNEQFF.

This clonotype was counted at least ten times. The chain carries TRBV20-1 and TRBJ2-7, with no clear D. Per germline, CDR1 DFQATT and CDR2 SNEGSKA (reference sequence). The germline V and J ends were trimmed by 3 bases and 2 bases, with 8 bases remaining between them. This CDR3 contains 12 residues. Here the CDR3 reads CSASQNPYEQYF. The CDR3 DNA is TGCAGTGCTAGTCAGAATCCCTACGAGCAGTACTTC.